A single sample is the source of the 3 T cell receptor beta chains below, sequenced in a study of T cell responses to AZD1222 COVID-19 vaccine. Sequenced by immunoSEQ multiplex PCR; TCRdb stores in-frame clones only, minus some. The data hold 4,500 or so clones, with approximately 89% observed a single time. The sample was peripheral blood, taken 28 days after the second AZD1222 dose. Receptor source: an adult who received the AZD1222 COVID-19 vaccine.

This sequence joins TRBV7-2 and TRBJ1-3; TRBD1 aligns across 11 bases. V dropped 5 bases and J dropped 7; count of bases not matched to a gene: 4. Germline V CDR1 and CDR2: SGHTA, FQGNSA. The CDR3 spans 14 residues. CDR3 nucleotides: TGTGCCAGCAGCCCGGACAGGGGGCGGAACACCATATATTTT. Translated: CASSPDRGRNTIYF.

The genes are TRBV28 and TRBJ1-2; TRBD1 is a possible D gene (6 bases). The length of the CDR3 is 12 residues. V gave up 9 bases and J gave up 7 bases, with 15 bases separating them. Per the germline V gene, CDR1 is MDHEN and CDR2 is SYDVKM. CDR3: CASSGQYSGYTF. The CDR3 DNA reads TGTGCCAGTAGCGGACAGTATTCTGGCTACACCTTC.

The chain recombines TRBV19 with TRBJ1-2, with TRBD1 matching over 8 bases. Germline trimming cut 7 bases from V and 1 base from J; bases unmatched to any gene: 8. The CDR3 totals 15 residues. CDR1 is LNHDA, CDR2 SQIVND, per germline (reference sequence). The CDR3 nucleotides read TGTGCCAGTATCCCGAACAGGGGGATTAACTATGGCTACACCTTC. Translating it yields CASIPNRGINYGYTF. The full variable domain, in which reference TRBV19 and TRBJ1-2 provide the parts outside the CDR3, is DGGITQSPKYLFRKEGQNVTLSCEQNLNHDAMYWYRQDPGQGLRLIYYSQIVNDFQKGDIAEGYSVSREKKESFPLTVTSAQKNPTAFYLCASIPNRGINYGYTFGSGTRLTVV.